Detailed here is one T cell receptor (beta chain). Antigen: not known. This entry belongs to a study of regulatory T cells in long-lasting Graves disease. Whole-study results and caveats: TCR diversity in persistent Graves' patients was below that of newly diagnosed ones.

Libraries of TCR beta came from iRepertoire HTBI primers plus Arm-PCR of CDR3 regions. TCRdb reprocessed the multiplex PCR reads via MiXCR and lists one record per CDR3 protein. The sample comprises 360,000 or so distinct CDR3 sequences, about 10% of which are singletons, and under 20% rests with the top ten. The time point is: newly diagnosed GD, antithyroid drugs for less than 3 months. After RNA was extracted from PBMCs, the TCR library was made from it. CDR1 and CDR2 (germline): MNHEY, SVGEGT. V trimming: 0 bases; J trimming: 11 bases; junction bases outside the gene matches: 5. The CDR3 consists of 14 residues. This sample was also put to use in a study of T cells in Graves' hyperthyroidism and ophthalmopathy. Per that study: The definition of stable Graves' hyperthyroidism was no ophthalmopathy progression within 18 months.

The receptor comes from a woman in her late teens or twenties with Graves disease. The V call is TRBV6-2 or TRBV6-3, the J call TRBJ2-3; TRBD2 matches at 10 bases. The sequenced sample was peripheral blood mononuclear cells (PBMCs), obtained at new diagnosis, from a patient treated with antithyroid drugs. The DNA of the CDR3 is TGTGCCAGCAGTTACTCCCCTGCTAGCGGGGGGCAGTATTTT. This encodes CASSYSPASGGQYF.